The clone carrying this T cell receptor (beta chain) was observed a few times. TCRdb's copy holds only in-frame clones and misses some; the assay was immunoSEQ multiplex PCR. Of about 160,000 clones listed, over 80% are singletons. These data come from a study of blood T cell repertoires in COVID-19. Study as a whole: There were acute and convalescent COVID-19 samples, and they came from the United States, Italy and Spain. PBMCs, B-cell-depleted T cells, or T cells were the source of the cDNA or gDNA that made up the material.

CDR3 size: 15 residues. Germline loops: CDR1 SGHRS, CDR2 YFSETQ. V was clipped by 3 bases and J by 3 bases; unmatched bases: 5. This chain uses TRBV5-1 with TRBJ2-5, with TRBD1 identical over 10 bases. Sequencing was carried out using peripheral blood. The TCR sequence derives from a woman aged 55 to 70 who had recovered from COVID-19. The CDR3 region is CASSSPGTGEETQYF. CDR3 nucleotides: TGCGCCAGCAGCTCCCCCGGGACAGGGGAAGAGACCCAGTACTTC.